The rows below give T cell receptor beta chains drawn from one sample of a study of regulatory T cells in long-lasting Graves disease. Each CDR3 protein is one row after TCRdb ran MiXCR on the multiplex PCR reads. Among 400,000 or so distinct CDR3 sequences, 20% to 30% were seen once, and the ten largest hold approximately 28%. This specimen was peripheral blood mononuclear cells (PBMCs), taken when the disease was refractory, from a patient treated with antithyroid drugs. The receptors were sampled from a female donor with Graves disease. The CDR3 runs from the conserved cysteine through the conserved F or W. A D gene is named only where the DNA matches it firmly. For some rows the clone size is stated as once, few or many, or as a class when expanded; others skip it.

D gene	J gene	CDR3 length	V gene	clone size	CDR3 DNA	CDR3 protein
TRBD1	TRBJ1-3	13	TRBV13	many	TGTGCCAGTTCGAGGGGGCAAGGAAACACCATATATTTT	CASSRGQGNTIYF
.	TRBJ2-1	15	TRBV11-2	.	TGTGCCAGCAGCTTAGATTCGAACGGGTACAATGAGCAGTTCTTC	CASSLDSNGYNEQFF
TRBD1	TRBJ2-4	13	TRBV20-1	.	TGCAGTGCTAGAGGACAGGGGAGGAACATTCAGTACTTC	CSARGQGRNIQYF
TRBD2	TRBJ2-2	18	TRBV9	once	TGTGCCAGCAGCGTCGTGAGCCCAGCGGGAGGGTTTTCCGGGGAGCTGTTTTTT	CASSVVSPAGGFSGELFF
TRBD2	TRBJ2-2	16	TRBV30	.	TGTGCCTGGAGTGTTGAGCTAGCGGGAGTCACCGGGGAGCTGTTTTTT	CAWSVELAGVTGELFF
TRBD1	TRBJ2-7	15	TRBV2	many	TGTGCCAGCAGTGAAGGGACAGGGGGTCTCTACGAGCAGTACTTC	CASSEGTGGLYEQYF
.	TRBJ2-7	14	TRBV5-1	.	TGCGCCAGCCACTCCCGGGACCGAGTCAACGAGCAGTACTTC	CASHSRDRVNEQYF
TRBD2	TRBJ2-2	18	TRBV5-1	once	TGCGCCAGCAGCTTGAGACTAGCGGGATTCGCGAACACCGGGGAGCTGTTTTTT	CASSLRLAGFANTGELFF
TRBD1	TRBJ2-7	14	TRBV20-1	many	TGCAGTGCTAGCCATGGACAGGGTTACTACGAGCAGTACTTC	CSASHGQGYYEQYF
.	TRBJ2-7	13	TRBV10-3	many	TGTGCCATCAGGGGTCAGGGGTCCTACGAGCAGTACTTC	CAIRGQGSYEQYF